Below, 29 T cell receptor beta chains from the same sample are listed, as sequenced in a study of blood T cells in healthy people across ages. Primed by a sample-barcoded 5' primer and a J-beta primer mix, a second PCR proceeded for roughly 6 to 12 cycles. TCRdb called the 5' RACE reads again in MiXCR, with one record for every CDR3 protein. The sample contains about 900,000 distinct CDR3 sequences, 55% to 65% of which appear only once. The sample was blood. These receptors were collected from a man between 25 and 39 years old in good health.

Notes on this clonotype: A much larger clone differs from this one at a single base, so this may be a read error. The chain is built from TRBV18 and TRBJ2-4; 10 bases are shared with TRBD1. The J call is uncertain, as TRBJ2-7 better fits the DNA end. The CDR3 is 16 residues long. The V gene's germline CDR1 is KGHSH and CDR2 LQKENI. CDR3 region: CTSSPRGTGDNYEQYF. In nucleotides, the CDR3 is TGTACCAGCTCACCGCGCGGGACAGGGGATAACTACGAGCAGTACTTC.

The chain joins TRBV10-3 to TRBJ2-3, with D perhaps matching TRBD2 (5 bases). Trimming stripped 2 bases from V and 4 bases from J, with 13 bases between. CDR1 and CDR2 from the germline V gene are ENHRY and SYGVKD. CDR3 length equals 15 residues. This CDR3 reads CAISEGREYPDTQYF. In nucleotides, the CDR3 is TGTGCCATCAGTGAGGGACGGGAATATCCAGATACGCAGTATTTT.

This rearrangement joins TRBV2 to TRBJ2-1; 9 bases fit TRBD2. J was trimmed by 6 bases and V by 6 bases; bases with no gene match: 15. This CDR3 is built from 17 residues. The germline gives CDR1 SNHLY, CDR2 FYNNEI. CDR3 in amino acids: CASSETEAGGLGNEQFF. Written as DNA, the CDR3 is TGTGCCAGCAGCGAAACCGAGGCGGGGGGGCTGGGCAATGAGCAGTTCTTC.

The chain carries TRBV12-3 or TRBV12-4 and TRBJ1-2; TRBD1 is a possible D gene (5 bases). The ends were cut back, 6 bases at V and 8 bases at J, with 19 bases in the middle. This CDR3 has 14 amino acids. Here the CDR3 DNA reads TGTGCCAGCAGCCCCGACAGTACAGTTGGGGGCTACACCTTC. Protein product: CASSPDSTVGGYTF.

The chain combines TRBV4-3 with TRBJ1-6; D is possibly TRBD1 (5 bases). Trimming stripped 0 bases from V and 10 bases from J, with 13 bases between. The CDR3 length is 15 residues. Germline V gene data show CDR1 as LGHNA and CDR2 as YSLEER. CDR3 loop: CASSQDRDRRSPLHF. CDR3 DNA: TGCGCCAGCAGCCAAGATCGTGACAGAAGATCACCCCTCCACTTT.

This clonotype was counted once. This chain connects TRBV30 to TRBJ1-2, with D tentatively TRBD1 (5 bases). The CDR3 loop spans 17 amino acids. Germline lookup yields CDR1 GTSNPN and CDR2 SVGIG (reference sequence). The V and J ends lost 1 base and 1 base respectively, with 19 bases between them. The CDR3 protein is CAWSGWTRGGFNYGYTF. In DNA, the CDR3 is TGTGCCTGGAGTGGATGGACCCGGGGGGGGTTTAACTATGGCTACACCTTC.

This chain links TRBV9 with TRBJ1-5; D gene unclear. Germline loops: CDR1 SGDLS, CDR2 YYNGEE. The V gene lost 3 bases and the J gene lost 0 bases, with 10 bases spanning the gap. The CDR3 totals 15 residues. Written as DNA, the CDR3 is TGTGCCAGCAGCGAAGACATGTATAGCAATCAGCCCCAGCATTTT. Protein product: CASSEDMYSNQPQHF.

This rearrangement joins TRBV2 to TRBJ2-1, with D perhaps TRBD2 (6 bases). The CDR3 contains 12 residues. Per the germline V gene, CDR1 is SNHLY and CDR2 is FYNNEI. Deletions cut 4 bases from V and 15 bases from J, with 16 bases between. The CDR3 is CASSGGTGRAFF. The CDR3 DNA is TGTGCCAGCAGTGGCGGGACCGGCAGAGCGTTCTTC.

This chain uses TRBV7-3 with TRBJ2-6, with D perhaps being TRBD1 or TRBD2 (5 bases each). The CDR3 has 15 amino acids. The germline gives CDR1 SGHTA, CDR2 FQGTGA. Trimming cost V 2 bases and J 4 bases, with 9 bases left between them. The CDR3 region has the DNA TGTGCCAGCAGCTTAGGGACCATGGGGGCCAACGTCCTGACTTTC. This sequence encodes CASSLGTMGANVLTF.

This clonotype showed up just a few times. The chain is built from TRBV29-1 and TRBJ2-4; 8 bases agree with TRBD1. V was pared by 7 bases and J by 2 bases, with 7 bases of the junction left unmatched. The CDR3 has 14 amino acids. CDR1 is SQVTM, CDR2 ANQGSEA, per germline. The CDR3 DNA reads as TGCAGCGCTCGGAACAGGGGGACCAAAAACATTCAGTACTTC. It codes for CSARNRGTKNIQYF. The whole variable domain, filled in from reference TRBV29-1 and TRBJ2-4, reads SAVISQKPSRDICQRGTSLTIQCQVDSQVTMMFWYRQQPGQSLTLIATANQGSEATYESGFVIDKFPISRPNLTFSTLTVSNMSPEDSSIYLCSARNRGTKNIQYFGAGTRLSVL.

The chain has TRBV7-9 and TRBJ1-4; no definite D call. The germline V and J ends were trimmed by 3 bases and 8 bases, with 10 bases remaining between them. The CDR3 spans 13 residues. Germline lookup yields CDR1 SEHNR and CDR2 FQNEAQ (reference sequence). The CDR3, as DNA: TGTGCCAGCAGCTTCCGGACCCAAGAAAAACTGTTTTTT. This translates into CASSFRTQEKLFF.

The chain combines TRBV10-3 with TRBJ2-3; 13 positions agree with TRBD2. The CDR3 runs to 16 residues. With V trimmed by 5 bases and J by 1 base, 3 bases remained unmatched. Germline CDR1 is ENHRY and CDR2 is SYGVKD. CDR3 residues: CAISHGLAGGTDTQYF. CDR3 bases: TGTGCCATCAGTCATGGACTAGCGGGGGGCACAGATACGCAGTATTTT.

The CDR3 loop reads CASSSNLHGRDIQYF. The CDR3 DNA is TGTGCCAGCAGTTCAAACTTACACGGCCGGGACATTCAGTACTTC. V usage is TRBV27 and J usage is TRBJ2-4, with unresolved D. The CDR3 is made up of 15 amino acids. Germline-derived CDR1 and CDR2 are MNHEY and SMNVEV (reference sequence). The V end lost 4 bases, the J end lost 8 bases, and 18 bases lay between the germline ends.

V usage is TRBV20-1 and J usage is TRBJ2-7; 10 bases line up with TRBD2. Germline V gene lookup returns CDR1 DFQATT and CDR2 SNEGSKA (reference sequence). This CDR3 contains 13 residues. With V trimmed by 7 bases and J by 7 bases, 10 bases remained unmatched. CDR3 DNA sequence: TGCAGTGGCTCACTAGCGGGGTATAATGAGCAGTACTTC. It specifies CSGSLAGYNEQYF.

The CDR3 DNA sequence: TGTGCCAGCAGTTTAAGTTCTAAGAGGGCCCAGTACTTC. It is translated as CASSLSSKRAQYF. This chain links TRBV12-3 or TRBV12-4 with TRBJ2-5; TRBD2 is a possible D gene (5 bases). The V end lost 2 bases, the J end lost 9 bases, and 13 bases lay between the germline ends. The length of the CDR3 is 13 residues.

CDR3 bases: TGTGCCAGCAGCCCAGAAACAGGGGCCGGTCAGCCCCAGCATTTT. Translating gives CASSPETGAGQPQHF. The rearrangement uses TRBV9 and TRBJ1-5; 7 bases are shared with TRBD1. This CDR3 has 15 amino acids. V dropped 4 bases and J dropped 6; count of bases not matched to a gene: 10. Germline-derived CDR1 and CDR2 are SGDLS and YYNGEE.

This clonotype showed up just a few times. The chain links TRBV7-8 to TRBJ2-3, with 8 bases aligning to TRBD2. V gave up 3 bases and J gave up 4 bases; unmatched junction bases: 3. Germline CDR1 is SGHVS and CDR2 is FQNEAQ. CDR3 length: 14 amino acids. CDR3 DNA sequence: TGTGCCAGCAGCTTGCTAGCGGGTGCAGATACGCAGTATTTT. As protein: CASSLLAGADTQYF.

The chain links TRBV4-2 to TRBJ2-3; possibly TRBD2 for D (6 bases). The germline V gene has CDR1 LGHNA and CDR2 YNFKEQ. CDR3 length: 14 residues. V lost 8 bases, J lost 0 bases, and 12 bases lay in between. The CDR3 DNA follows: TGTGCCAGCGCCGGCGGGATTAGCACAGATACGCAGTATTTT. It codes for CASAGGISTDTQYF.

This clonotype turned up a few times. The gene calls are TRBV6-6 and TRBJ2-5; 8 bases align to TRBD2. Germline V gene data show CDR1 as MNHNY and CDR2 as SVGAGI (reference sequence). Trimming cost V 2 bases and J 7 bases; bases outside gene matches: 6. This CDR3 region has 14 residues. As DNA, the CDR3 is TGTGCCAGCAGTTACAGGCGGGGGGAAGGGACCCAGTACTTC. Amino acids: CASSYRRGEGTQYF.

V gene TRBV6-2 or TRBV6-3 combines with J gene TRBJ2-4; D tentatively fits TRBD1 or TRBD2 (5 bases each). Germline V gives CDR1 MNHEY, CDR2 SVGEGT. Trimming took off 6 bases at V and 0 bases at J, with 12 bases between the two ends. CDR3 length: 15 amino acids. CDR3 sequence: CASRDSGTAKNIQYF. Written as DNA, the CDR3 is TGTGCCAGCAGGGACTCCGGGACAGCCAAAAACATTCAGTACTTC.

CDR3 residues: CASSLNLGSGDTQYF. The CDR3 nucleotides read TGTGCCAGCAGCTTAAATTTAGGCTCCGGGGATACGCAGTATTTT. This sequence joins TRBV7-2 and TRBJ2-3; the D is unclear. Germline values: CDR1 SGHTA, CDR2 FQGNSA. CDR3 length: 15 amino acids. Trimming took 2 bases from V and 6 from J, leaving 15 bases between them.

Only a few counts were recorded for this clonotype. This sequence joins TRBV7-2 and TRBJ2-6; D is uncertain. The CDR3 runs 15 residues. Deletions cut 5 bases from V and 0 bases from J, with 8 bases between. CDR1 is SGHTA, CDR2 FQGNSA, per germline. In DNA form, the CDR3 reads TGTGCCAGCAGCCTCACGTACTCTGGGGCCAACGTCCTGACTTTC. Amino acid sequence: CASSLTYSGANVLTF.

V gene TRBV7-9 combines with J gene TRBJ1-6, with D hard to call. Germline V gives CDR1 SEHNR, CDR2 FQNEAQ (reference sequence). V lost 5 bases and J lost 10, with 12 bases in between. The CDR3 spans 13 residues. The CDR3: CASSPRSGSPLHF. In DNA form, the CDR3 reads TGTGCCAGCAGCCCGCGAAGCGGGTCACCCCTCCACTTT.

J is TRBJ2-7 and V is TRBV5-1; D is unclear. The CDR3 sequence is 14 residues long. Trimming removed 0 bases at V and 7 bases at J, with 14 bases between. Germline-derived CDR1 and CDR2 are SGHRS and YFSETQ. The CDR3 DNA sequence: TGCGCCAGCAGCTTGGGATCGGGTAGTGATGAGCAGTACTTC. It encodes CASSLGSGSDEQYF.

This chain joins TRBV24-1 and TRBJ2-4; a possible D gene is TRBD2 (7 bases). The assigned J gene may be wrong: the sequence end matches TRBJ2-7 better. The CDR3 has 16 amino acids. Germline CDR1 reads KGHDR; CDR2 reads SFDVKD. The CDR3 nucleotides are TGTGCCACCAGTGATGCCGGCGGGGGACACAACTACGAGCAGTACTTC. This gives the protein CATSDAGGGHNYEQYF.

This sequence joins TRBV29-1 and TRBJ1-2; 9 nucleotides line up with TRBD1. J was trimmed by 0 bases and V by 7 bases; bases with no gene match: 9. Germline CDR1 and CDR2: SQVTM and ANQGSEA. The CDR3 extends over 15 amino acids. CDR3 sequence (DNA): TGCAGCGCCGGACAGGGGCGAATAGCTAACTATGGCTACACCTTC. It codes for CSAGQGRIANYGYTF. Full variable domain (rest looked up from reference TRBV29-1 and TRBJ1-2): SAVISQKPSRDICQRGTSLTIQCQVDSQVTMMFWYRQQPGQSLTLIATANQGSEATYESGFVIDKFPISRPNLTFSTLTVSNMSPEDSSIYLCSAGQGRIANYGYTFGSGTRLTVV.

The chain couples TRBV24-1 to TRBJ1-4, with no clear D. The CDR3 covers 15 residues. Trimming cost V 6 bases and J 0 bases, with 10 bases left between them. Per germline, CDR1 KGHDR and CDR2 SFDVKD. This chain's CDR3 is CATSPGPATNEKLFF. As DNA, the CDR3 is TGTGCCACCAGTCCAGGACCCGCAACTAATGAAAAACTGTTTTTT.

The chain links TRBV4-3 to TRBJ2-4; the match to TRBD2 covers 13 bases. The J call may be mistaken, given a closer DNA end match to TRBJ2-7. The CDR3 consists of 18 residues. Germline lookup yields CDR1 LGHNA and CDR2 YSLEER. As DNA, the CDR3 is TGCGCCAGCAGCCAAGAGCCCCTACTAGCGGGGGGGTCCTACGAGCAGTACTTC. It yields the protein CASSQEPLLAGGSYEQYF.

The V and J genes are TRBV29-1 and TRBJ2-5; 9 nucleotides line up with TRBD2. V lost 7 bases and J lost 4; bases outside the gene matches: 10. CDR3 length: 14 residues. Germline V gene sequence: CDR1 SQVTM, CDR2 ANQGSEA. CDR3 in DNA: TGCAGCGCTGCCCTAGCGGGGAGGAGAGAGACCCAGTACTTC. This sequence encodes CSAALAGRRETQYF.